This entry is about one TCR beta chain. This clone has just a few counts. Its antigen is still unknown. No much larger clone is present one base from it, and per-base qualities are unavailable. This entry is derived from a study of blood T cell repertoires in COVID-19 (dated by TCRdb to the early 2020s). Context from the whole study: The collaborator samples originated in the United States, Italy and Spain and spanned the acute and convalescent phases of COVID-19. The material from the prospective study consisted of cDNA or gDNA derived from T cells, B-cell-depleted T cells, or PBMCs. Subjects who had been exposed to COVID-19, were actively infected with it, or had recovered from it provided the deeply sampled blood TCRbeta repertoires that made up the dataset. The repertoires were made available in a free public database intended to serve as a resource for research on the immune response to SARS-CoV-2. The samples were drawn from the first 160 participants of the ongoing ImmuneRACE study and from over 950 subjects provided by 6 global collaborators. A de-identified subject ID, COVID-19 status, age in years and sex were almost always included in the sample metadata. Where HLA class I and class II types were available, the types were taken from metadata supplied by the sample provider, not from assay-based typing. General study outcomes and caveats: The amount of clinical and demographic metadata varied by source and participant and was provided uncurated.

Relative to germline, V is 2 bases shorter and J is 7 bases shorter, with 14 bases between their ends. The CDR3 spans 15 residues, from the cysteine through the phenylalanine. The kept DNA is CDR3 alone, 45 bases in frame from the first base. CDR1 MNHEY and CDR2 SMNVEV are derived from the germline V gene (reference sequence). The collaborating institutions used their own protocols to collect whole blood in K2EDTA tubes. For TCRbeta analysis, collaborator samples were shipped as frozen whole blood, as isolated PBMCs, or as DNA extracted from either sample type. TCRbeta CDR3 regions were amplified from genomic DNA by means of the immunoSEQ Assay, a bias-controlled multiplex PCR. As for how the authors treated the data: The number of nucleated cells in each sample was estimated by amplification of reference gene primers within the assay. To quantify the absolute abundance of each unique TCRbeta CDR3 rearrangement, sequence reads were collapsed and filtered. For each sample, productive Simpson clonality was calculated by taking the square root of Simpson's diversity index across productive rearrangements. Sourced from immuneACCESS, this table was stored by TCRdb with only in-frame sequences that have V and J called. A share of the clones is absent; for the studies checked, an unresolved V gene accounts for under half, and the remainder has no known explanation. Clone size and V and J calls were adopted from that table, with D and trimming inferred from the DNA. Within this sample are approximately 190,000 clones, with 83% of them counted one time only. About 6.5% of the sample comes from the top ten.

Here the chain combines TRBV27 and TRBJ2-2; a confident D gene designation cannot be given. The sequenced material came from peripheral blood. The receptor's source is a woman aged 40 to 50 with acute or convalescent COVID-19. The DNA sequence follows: TGTGCCAGCAGTTTAACGCCGAGCGAGAACGGGGAGCTGTTTTTT. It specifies CASSLTPSENGELFF.